This TCR beta chain was captured by sequencing in a study of cytomegalovirus exposure and HLA in healthy donors. Study observations and caveats: While the bulk of TCR sequences proved rare, some public TCRs turned up in many donors. Specificity of a few CMV-associated chains for CMV antigens was verified in vitro. It was around 160 TCR beta chains that were listed as cytomegalovirus-associated.

This clone was detected a few times. Its antigen is not known. Germline lookup yields CDR1 LNHDA and CDR2 SQIVND (reference sequence). This CDR3 has 15 amino acids. J was trimmed by 8 bases and V by 3 bases; bases with no gene match: 10. These donors were members of the roughly 130-subject validation cohort, a group separate from the approximately 700-subject first cohort. Sequencing was performed with immunoSEQ multiplex PCR; in TCRdb, only in-frame clones are kept and a portion is missing. In the table there are 70,000 or so clones, roughly 92% of which are singletons. The source material was PBMCs. The TCR sequence derives from a woman aged 18-29 years in good health and CMV-seropositive. The chain couples TRBV19 to TRBJ2-3; the match to TRBD2 covers 8 bases. CDR3 nucleotides: TGTGCCAGTAGTATCACGGGGGGGCCCGGCCCTACGCAGTATTTT. Its translation is CASSITGGPGPTQYF.